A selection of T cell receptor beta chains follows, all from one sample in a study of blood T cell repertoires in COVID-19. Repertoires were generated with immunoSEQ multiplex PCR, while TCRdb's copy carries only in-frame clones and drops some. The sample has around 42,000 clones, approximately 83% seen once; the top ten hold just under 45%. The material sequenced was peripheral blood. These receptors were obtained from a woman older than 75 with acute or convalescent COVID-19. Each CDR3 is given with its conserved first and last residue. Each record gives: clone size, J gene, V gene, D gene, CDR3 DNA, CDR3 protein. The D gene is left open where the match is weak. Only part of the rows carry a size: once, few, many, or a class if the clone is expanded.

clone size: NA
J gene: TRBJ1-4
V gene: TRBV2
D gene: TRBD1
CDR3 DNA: TGTGCCAGCAGTGGGGACAGGGGTAATGAAAAACTGTTTTTT
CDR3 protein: CASSGDRGNEKLFF

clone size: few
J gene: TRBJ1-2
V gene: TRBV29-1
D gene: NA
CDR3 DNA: TGCAGCGTTGGGACTTCTAACTATGGCTACACCTTC
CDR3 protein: CSVGTSNYGYTF

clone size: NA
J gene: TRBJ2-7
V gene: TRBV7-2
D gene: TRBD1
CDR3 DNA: TGTGCCAGCAGCTTAAATCTAGGACAGGGTGGCTACGAGCAGTACTTC
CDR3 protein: CASSLNLGQGGYEQYF

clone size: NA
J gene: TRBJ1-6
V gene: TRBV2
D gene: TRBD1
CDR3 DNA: TGTGCCAGCGTTCCAACAGGGGCCCCGGGAGTTTTAGCCCTCCACTTT
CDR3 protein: CASVPTGAPGVLALHF

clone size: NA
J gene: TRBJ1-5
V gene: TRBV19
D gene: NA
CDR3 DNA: TGTGCCAGTAGTATAGGACAGCAGGGTCAGCCCCAGCATTTT
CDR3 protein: CASSIGQQGQPQHF

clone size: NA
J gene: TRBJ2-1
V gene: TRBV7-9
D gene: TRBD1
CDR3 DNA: TGTGCCAGCAGCTTCCGGAAAGGGACAGGGGGCAATGAGCAGTTCTTC
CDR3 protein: CASSFRKGTGGNEQFF

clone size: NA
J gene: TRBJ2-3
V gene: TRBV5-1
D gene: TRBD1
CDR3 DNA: TGCGCCAGCAGCTTCTCCGACAGGGGCACAGATACGCAGTATTTT
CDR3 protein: CASSFSDRGTDTQYF

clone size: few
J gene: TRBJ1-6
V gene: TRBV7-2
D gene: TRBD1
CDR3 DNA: TGTGCCAGCAGCTTAGGGGGACAGGGAGCTAATTCACCCCTCCACTTT
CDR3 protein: CASSLGGQGANSPLHF

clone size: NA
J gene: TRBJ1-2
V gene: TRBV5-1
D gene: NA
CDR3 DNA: TGCGCCAGCAGCTCTGAAGTGTCGGGGGGCTACACCTTC
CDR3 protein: CASSSEVSGGYTF

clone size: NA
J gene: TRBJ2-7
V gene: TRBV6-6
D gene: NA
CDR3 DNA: TGTGCCAGCAGTTATTCCTCGACTAGGAGTCGGGGCGAGCAGTACTTC
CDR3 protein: CASSYSSTRSRGEQYF

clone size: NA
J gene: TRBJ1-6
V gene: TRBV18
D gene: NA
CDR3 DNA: TGTGCCAGCTCACCAAATCGGGATTCACCCCTCCACTTT
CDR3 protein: CASSPNRDSPLHF

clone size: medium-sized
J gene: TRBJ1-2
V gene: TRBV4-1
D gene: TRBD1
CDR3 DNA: TGCGCCAGCAGCCAAGATCACAGGGGCTATGGCTACACCTTC
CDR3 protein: CASSQDHRGYGYTF

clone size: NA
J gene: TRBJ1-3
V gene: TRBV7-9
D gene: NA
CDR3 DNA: TGTGCCAGCAGCTTAGCGTTGGCATTCACCTCCTCTGGAAACACCATATATTTT
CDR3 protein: CASSLALAFTSSGNTIYF

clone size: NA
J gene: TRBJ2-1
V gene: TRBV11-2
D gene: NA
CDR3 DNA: TGTGCCAGCAGCTTAAACCCCGTGAGGACCTACAATGAGCAGTTCTTC
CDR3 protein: CASSLNPVRTYNEQFF

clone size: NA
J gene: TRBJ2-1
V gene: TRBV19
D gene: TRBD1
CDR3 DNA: TGTGCCAGCCGGGACAGGGGATCATGGGTCGATGAGCAGTTCTTC
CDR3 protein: CASRDRGSWVDEQFF

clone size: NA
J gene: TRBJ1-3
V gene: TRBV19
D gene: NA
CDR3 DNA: TGTGCCAGTAGTTCGCTACAGGCGCCCTCTGGAAACACCATATATTTT
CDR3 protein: CASSSLQAPSGNTIYF

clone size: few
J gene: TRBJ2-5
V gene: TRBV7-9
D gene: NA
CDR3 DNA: TGTGCCAGCAGCTTAGCCTATCAAGAGACCCAGTACTTC
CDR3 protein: CASSLAYQETQYF

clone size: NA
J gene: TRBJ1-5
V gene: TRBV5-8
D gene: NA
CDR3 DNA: TGTGCCAGCAGCTTTTACGGGGTAGCAAATCAGCCCCAGCATTTT
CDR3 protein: CASSFYGVANQPQHF

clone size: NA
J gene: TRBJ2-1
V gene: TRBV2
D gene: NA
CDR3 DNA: TGTGCCAGCAGTGAAGCGGGTCGAGGCGAGCAGTTCTTC
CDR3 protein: CASSEAGRGEQFF

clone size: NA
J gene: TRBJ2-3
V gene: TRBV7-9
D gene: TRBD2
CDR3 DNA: TGTGCCAGCAGCTTGGGTGTGCCGGGACTATACACAGATACGCAGTATTTT
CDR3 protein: CASSLGVPGLYTDTQYF

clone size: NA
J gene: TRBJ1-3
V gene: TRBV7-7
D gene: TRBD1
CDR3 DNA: TGTGCTAGCAGCTTGACGGGACAGTGGTTTCACACCATATATTTT
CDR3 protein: CASSLTGQWFHTIYF

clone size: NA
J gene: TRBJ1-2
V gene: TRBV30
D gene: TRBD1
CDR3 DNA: TGTGCCTGGAAGATAGGGGGCGGGGGCTACACCTTC
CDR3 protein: CAWKIGGGGYTF

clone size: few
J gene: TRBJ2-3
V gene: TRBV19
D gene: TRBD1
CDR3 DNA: TGTGCCAGTAGTATGGGACAGCAGGGAGATACGCAGTATTTT
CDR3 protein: CASSMGQQGDTQYF

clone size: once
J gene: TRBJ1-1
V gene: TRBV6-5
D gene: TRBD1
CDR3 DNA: TGTGCCAGCAGTCGTGGAACAGGGGGGACTGAAGCTTTCTTT
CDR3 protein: CASSRGTGGTEAFF

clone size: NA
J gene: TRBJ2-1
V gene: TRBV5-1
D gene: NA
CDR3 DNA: TGCGCCAGCAGCTTAGAGGGCAGCTCCTACAATGAGCAGTTCTTC
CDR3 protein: CASSLEGSSYNEQFF

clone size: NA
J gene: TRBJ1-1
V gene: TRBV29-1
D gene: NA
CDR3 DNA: TGCAGCGCCTTGGACACGGGTTGGGCTGAAGCTTTCTTT
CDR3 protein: CSALDTGWAEAFF

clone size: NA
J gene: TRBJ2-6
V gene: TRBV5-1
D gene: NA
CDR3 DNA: TGCGCCAGCAGCTCAAGTCCGGCAGGGTCTGGGGCCAACGTCCTGACTTTC
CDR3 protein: CASSSSPAGSGANVLTF

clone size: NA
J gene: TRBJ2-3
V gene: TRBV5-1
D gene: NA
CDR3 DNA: TGCGCCAGCAGCAATCAGATAGATACGCAGTATTTT
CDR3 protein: CASSNQIDTQYF

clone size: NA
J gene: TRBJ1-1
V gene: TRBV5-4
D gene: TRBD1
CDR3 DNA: TGTGCCAGCAGCTTTTTCGGACAGGGGAACACTGAAGCTTTCTTT
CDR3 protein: CASSFFGQGNTEAFF

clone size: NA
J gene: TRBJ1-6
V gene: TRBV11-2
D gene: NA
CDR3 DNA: TGTGCCAGCAGCTTAGATCCCCTAACTAATTCACCCCTCCACTTT
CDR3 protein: CASSLDPLTNSPLHF

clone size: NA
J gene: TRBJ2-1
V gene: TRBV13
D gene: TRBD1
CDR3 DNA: TGTGCCAGCAGCGCGACAGGGGTTAAGACGGTCAATGAGCAGTTCTTC
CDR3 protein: CASSATGVKTVNEQFF

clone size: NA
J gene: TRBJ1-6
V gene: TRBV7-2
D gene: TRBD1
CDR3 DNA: TGTGCCAGCAGCTTAGTCGGACAGGTGAATTCACCCCTCCACTTT
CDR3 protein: CASSLVGQVNSPLHF

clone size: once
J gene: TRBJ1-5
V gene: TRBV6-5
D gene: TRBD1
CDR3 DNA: TGTGCCAGCAGTCCGGACAGGGCCGGTAATCAGCCCCAGCATTTT
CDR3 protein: CASSPDRAGNQPQHF

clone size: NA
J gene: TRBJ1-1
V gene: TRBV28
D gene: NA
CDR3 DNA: TGTGCCAGCAGTACAACAGCTAACACTGAAGCTTTCTTT
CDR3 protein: CASSTTANTEAFF

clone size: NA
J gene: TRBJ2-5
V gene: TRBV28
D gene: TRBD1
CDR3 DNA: TGTGCCAGCAGTTCAGGGGGACGGGAGACCCAGTACTTC
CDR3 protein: CASSSGGRETQYF

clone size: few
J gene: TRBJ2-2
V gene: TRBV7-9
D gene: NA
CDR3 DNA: TGTGCCAGCAGCTTGACAGGGAACACCGGGGAGCTGTTTTTT
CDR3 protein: CASSLTGNTGELFF